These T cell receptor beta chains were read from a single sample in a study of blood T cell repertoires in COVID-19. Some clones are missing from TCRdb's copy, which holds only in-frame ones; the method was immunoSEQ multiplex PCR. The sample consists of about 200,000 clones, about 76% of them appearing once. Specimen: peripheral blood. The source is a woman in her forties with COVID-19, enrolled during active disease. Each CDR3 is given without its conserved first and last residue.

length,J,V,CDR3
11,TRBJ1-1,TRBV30,AWDFQMNTEAF
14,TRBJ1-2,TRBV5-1,ASSPNRATKNYGYT
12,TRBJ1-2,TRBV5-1,ASSLARSNYGYT
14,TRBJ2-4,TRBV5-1,ASSSGQGLAKNIQY
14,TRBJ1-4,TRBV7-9,ASSFGQGYLNEKLF
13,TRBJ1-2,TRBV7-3,ASSSGQVEPYGYT
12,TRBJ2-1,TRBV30,AWRKGLPYNEQF
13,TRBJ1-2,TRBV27,ASSLEFPNSYGYT
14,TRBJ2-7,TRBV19,ASSIDPRASSYEQY
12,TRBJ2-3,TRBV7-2,ASSFSGSADTQY
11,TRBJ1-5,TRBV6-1,ASSEGRGQPQH
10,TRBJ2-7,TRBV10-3,AITPTGVEQY
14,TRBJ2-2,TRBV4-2,ASSPRDMVLPGELF
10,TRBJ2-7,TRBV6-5,ASSALSYEQY
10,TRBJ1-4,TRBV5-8,ATDRGSEKLF
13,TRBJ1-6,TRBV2,ASSDRGDYNSPLH
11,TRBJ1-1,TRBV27,ASSLVAAGEAF
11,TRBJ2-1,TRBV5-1,ASSFTGNNEQF
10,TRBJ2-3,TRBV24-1,ATSDRADTQY
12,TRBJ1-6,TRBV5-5,ASSSDRGNSPLH
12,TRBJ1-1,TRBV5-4,ASSSEYMNTEAF
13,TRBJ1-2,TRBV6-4,ASSDGQTYVGGYT
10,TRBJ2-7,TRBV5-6,ASSLTGSEQY
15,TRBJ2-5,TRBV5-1,ASSLAGFQGAGETQY
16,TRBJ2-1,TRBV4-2,ASSQDQSGLAGGIGQF
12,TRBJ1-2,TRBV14,ASSPRGIGYGYT
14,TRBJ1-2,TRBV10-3,AISGISGTGDYGYT
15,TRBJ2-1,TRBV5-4,ASSPTGRRGPYNEQF
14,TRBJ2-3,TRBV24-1,ATSESTGKGTDTQY
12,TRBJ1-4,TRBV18,ASSPDRGREKLF
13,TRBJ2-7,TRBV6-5,ASSYSAQGRHEQY
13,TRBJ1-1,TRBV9,ASSVGLDMNTEAF
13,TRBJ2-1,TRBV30,AWSAGQGDYNEQF
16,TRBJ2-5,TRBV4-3,ASSQDSLAGGASETQY
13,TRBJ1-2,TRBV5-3,ARSRVGQGDEGYT
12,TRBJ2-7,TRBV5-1,ASSPAGTGYEQY
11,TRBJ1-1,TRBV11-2,ASSPRANTEAF
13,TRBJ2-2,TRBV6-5,ASSYDQGHTGELF
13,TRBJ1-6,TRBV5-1,ASSLGQGDNSPLH
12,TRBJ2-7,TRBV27,ASRTGTGPYEQY
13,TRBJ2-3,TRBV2,ASRSRDRLTDTQY
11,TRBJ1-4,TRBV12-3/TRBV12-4,ASTFATNEKLF
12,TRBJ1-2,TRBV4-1,ASSHGQTNYGYT
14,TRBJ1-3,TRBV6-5,ASSYGFGISGNTIY
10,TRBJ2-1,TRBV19,ASRRGTTEQF
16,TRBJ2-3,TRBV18,ASSNPGLAGGPGDTQY
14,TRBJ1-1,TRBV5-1,ASSLGQVLMNTEAF
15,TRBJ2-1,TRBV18,ASSPPMGLAGGNEQF
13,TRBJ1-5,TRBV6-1,ASSDPDRGNQPQH
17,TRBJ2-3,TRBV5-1,ASSLISYRGGASTDTQY
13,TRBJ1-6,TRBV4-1,ASTISQTGNSPLH
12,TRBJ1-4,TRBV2,ASSATVQNEKLF
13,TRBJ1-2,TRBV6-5,ASSYSKGLIYGYT
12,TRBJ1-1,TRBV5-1,ASSSTDRVGEAF
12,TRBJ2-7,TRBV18,ASSPTGNHYEQY
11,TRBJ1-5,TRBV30,AWSVGANQPQH
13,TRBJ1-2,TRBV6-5,ASRPDRGVFDGYT
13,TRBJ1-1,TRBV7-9,ASSSFDSLNTEAF
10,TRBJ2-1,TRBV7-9,AWAAGGNEQF
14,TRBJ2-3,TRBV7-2,ASSLIAGGATDTQY